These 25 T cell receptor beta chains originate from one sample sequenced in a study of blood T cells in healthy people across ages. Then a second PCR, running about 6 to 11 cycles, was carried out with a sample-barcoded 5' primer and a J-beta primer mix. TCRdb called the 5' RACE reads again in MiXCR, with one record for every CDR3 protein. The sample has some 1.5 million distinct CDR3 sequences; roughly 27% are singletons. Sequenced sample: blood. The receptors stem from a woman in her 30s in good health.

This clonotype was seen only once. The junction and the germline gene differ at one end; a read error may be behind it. CDR3: CATSGERGDNEQFF. The CDR3 DNA reads as TGTGCCACCAGCGGAGAGCGGGGTGACAATGAGCAGTTCTTC. This sequence joins TRBV15 and TRBJ2-1; 7 positions match TRBD2. Germline V CDR1 and CDR2: LNHNV, YYDKDF (reference sequence). CDR3 size: 14 residues.

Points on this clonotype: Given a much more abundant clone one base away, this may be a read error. Here the CDR3 DNA reads TGTGCCATCAGTGGACAGGGATGGGGTGGCTACACCTTC. Translation: CAISGQGWGGYTF. V and J are TRBV10-3 and TRBJ1-2, with 7 bases lining up with TRBD1. Germline V lookup: CDR1 ENHRY, CDR2 SYGVKD. CDR3 length: 13 amino acids. The V segment lost 4 bases and the J segment 7 bases; nucleotides outside the gene matches: 6.

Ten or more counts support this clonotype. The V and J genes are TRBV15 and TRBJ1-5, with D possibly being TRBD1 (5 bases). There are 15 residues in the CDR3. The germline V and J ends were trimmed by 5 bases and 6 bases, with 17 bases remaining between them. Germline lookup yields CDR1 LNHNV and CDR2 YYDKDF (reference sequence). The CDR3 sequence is CATSGTYGVSQPQHF. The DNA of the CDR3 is TGTGCCACCAGCGGGACTTATGGGGTTAGTCAGCCCCAGCATTTT.

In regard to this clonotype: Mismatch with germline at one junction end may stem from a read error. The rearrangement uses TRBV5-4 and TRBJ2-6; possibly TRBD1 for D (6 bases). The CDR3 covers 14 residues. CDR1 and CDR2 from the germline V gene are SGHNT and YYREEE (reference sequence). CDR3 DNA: TGTGCCGGCAGCCCAGGGGCGGGGGCCAACGTCCTGACTTTC. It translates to CAGSPGAGANVLTF.

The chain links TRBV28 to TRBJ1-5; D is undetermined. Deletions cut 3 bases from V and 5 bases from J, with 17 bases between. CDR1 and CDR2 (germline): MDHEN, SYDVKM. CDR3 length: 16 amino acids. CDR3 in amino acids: CASSLGGARPYQPQHF. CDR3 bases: TGTGCCAGCAGTTTGGGAGGAGCTCGTCCATATCAGCCCCAGCATTTT.

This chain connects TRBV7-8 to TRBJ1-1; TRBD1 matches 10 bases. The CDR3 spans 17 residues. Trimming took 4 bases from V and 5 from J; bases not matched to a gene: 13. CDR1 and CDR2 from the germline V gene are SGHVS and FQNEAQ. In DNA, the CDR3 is TGTGCCAGCAGCTCCGGGACAGGGGCCGTACGGGAGACTGAAGCTTTCTTT. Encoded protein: CASSSGTGAVRETEAFF.

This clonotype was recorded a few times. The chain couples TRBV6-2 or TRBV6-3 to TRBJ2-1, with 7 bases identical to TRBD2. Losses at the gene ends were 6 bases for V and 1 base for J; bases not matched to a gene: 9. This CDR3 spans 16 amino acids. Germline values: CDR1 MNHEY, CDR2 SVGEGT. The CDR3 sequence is CASSLPSSGSYNEQFF. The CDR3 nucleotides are TGTGCCAGCAGCCTCCCGAGTAGCGGGTCCTACAATGAGCAGTTCTTC.

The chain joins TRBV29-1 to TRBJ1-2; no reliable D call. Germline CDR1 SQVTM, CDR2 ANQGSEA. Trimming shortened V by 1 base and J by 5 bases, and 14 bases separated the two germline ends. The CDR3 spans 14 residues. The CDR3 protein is CSVEADLGRYGYTF. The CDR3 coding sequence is TGCAGCGTTGAAGCCGACCTGGGCCGGTATGGCTACACCTTC.

DNA for the CDR3: TGTGCCAGCAGACTAACCGGGACACTTAAGTTACAGTTCTTC. It specifies CASRLTGTLKLQFF. V usage is TRBV28 and J usage is TRBJ2-1; weak D call: TRBD1 (6 bases). This CDR3 region has 14 residues. V shed 6 bases and J shed 13 bases, with 22 bases lying between them. The germline CDR1 and CDR2 sequences are MDHEN and SYDVKM.

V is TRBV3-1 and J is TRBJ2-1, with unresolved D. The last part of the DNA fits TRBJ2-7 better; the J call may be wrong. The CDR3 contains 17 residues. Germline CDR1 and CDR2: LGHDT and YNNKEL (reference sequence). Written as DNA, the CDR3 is TGTGCCAGCAGCCAAGGGCGGCCGACAAGCTCCTACAATGAGCAGTACTTC. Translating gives CASSQGRPTSSYNEQYF.

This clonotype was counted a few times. CDR3: CAISARNEQFF. The CDR3 nucleotides are TGTGCCATCAGCGCTAGGAATGAGCAGTTCTTC. The J gene is TRBJ2-1, the V gene TRBV10-3; D remains ambiguous. The length of the CDR3 is 11 residues. Germline CDR1 ENHRY, CDR2 SYGVKD. The V end lost 6 bases, the J end lost 7 bases, and 7 bases lay between the germline ends.

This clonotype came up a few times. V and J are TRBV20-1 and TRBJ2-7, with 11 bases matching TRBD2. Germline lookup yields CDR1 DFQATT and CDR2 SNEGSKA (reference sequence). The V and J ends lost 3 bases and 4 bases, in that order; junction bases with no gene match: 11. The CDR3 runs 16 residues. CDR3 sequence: CSARGTGLAVSYEQYF. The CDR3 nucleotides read TGCAGTGCTAGGGGAACGGGACTAGCGGTGTCTTACGAGCAGTACTTC.

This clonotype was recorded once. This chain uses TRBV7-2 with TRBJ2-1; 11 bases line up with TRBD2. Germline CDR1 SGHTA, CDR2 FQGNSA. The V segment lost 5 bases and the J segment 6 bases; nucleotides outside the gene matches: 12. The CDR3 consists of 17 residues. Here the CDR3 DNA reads TGTGCCAGCAGCCCGACGGTAGCGGGGGGGCCGGGCAATGAGCAGTTCTTC. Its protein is CASSPTVAGGPGNEQFF. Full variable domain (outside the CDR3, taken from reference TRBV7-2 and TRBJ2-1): GAGVSQSPSNKVTEKGKDVELRCDPISGHTALYWYRQSLGQGLEFLIYFQGNSAPDKSGLPSDRFSAERTGGSVSTLTIQRTQQEDSAVYLCASSPTVAGGPGNEQFFGPGTRLTVL.

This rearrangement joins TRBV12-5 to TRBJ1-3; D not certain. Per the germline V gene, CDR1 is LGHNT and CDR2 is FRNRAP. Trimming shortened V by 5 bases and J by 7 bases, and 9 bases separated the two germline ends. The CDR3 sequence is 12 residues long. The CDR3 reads CASGTLWNTIYF. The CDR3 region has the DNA TGTGCTAGTGGTACTCTCTGGAACACCATATATTTT.

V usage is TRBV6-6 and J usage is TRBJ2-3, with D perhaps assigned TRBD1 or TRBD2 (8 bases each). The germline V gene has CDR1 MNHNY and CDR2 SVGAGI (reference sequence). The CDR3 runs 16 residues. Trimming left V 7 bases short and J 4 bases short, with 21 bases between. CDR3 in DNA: TGTGCCAGCAAAACAGGGGGTAGCGGGAATTCAGATACGCAGTATTTT. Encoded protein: CASKTGGSGNSDTQYF.

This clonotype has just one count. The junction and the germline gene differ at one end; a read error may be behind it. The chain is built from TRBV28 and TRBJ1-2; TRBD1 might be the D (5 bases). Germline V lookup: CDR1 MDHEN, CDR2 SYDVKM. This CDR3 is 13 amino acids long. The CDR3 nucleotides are TGTACCAGCAGGACACCGCAGGGCTATGGCTACACCTTC. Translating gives CTSRTPQGYGYTF.

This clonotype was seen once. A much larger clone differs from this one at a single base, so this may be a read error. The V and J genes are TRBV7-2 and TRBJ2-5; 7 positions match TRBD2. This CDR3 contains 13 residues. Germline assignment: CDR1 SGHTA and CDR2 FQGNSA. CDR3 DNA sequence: TGTGCCAGCAGCGCTAGCGGCCAAGAGACCCGGTACTTC. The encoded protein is CASSASGQETRYF.

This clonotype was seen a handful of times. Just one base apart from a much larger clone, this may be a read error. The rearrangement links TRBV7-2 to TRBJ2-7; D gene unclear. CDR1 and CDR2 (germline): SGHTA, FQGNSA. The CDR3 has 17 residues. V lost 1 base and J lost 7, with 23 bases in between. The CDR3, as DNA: TGTGCCAGCAGCTTAGGGGGTAGTTCCCGCAGATTAAATGAGCAGTACTTC. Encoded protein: CASSLGGSSRRLNEQYF.

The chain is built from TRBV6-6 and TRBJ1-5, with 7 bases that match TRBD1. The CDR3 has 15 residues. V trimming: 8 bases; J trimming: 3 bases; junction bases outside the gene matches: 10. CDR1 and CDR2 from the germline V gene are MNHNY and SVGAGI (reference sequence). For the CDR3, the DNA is TGTGCCAGCCTCCCTACAGGGGCCGACAATCAGCCCCAGCATTTT. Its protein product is CASLPTGADNQPQHF.

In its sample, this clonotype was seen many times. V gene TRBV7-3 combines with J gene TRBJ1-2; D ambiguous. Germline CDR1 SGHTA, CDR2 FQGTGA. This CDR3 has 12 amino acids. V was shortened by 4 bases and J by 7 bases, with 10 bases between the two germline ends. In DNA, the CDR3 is TGTGCCAGCAGCTCGGCAGACGGTGGCTACACCTTC. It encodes CASSSADGGYTF.

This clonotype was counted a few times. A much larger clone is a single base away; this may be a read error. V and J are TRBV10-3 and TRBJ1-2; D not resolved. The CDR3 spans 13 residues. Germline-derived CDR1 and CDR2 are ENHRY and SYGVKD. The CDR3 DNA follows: TGTGCCACCAGTGTGAAGGGAGAAGGCGGCTACACCTTC. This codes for CATSVKGEGGYTF.

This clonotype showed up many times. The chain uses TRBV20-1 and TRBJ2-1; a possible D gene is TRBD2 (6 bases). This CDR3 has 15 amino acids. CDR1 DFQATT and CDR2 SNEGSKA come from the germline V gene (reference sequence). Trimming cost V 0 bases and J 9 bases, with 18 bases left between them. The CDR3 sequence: CSARDDGRLVREQFF. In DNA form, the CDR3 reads TGCAGTGCTAGAGATGACGGAAGACTAGTTCGTGAGCAGTTCTTC.

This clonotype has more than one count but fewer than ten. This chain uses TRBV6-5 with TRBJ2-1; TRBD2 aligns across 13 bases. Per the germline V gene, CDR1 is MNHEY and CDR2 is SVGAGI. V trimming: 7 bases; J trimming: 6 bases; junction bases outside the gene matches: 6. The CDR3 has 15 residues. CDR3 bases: TGTGCCAGCACCAAGGGGACTAGCGGGGTCAATGAGCAGTTCTTC. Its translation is CASTKGTSGVNEQFF.

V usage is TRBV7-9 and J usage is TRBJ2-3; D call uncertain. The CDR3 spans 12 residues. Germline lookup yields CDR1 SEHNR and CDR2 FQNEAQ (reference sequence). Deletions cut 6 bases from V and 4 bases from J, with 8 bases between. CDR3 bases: TGTGCCAGCAGTACCGTTTCAGATACGCAGTATTTT. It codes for CASSTVSDTQYF.

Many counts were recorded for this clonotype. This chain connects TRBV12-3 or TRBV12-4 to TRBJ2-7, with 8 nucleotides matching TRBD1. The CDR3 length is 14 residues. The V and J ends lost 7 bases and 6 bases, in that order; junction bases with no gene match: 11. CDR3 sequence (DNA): TGTGCCAGCAAGCCCGGGACAGGAGGGGTCGAGCAGTACTTC. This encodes CASKPGTGGVEQYF.